This paragraph reports one T cell receptor (beta chain). This clone was found once. What antigen it recognizes has not been identified. It has no much larger one-base neighbor in the sample; base qualities were not kept. Genomic DNA was isolated using the Qiagen DNeasy kit from unsorted PBMCs as well as from negatively selected CD4+ and CD8+ fractions. Amplification of TCR beta CDR3 regions was done by immunoSEQ multiplex PCR with primers that anneal to V and J segments. Amplification bias was minimized using a synthetic immune receptor repertoire, and residual bias was removed computationally after sequencing. Turning to the authors' computational methods: Repertoire diversity was quantified as the Shannon entropy index using custom Python scripts. The unsorted, CD4+ and CD8+ repertoires were each analyzed separately, with the exception of combined analyses, where CD4+ and CD8+ sequences were merged in silico. Clonal expansion was defined as a frequency increase of at least 2-fold after treatment compared with C1D1, and clones undetected at baseline were assigned a pseudocount of 0.5. Singleton clones were defined as clones with 0 or 1 copy at C1D1, and non-singleton clones were defined as clones with 2 or more copies. Clones expanded in unsorted samples were labelled as CD4+, CD8+ or unknown by matching protein sequences in sorted samples from the same patient. Wilcoxon tests on paired samples were used to test changes in diversity from C1D1 to C4D1. TCRdb provides this immuneACCESS table in a form limited to in-frame rearrangements. Some clones are lacking; in checked studies, under half of them reflect an unresolved V gene, and why the rest are absent is not known. Clone size and the V and J calls come from that table; the DNA yielded D and trimming. This sample is represented by more than 40,000 clones; roughly 80% of them were singletons. 20% to 25% of the sample comes from the top ten.

These data come from a study of PD-1 blockade in classical Hodgkin lymphoma (dated by TCRdb to 2019 to 2021). Background for the entire study: Nivolumab dosing was 3 mg/kg intravenously every 2 weeks, continuing until either disease progression or unacceptable toxicity. The study used CyTOF and TCR beta sequencing to define a peripheral blood immune signature of response to PD-1 blockade in classical Hodgkin lymphoma.

General conclusions and limits of the study: Baseline TCR diversity was reported as lower in newly diagnosed patients than in healthy donors, and lower still in relapsed/refractory patients. Baseline diversity similar to that of newly diagnosed patients was observed in trial patients achieving complete response, whereas significantly lower diversity was observed in partial responders and progressors. Lower diversity was seen in patients whose nivolumab began less than 1 year after ASCT, and these patients were left out of later analyses so that immune reconstitution would not confound the results. By C4D1, a significant rise was seen in CD4+ TCR diversity but not in CD8+ TCR diversity (p=0.0027 vs p=0.16), and the rise was most apparent among complete responders (p=0.02). Only a single clinical trial cohort was studied, and what caused the repertoire differences, possibly disease activity or prior therapy, remained undefined.

Explained via the paper, the time point label denotes: cycle 1 day 1 (C1D1), immediately before nivolumab initiation. Relapse after autologous stem cell transplantation had occurred in all trial patients, and cohorts A, B and C were distinguished by prior brentuximab vedotin exposure. The trial cohort comprised 60 or so patients with relapsed/refractory classical Hodgkin lymphoma whose best overall responses were complete response, partial response or progressive disease. Trial patients were treated with single-agent nivolumab in the multi-cohort phase II CheckMate 205 trial. An independent review committee assessed best overall response by applying the 2007 International Working Group response criteria. PBMCs from the trial were collected at three points: immediately before nivolumab initiation (C1D1), and during therapy at cycle 2 day 1 and cycle 4 day 1. Peripheral blood was collected in 8 mL Vacutainer Cell Preparation Tubes, from which PBMCs were isolated by centrifugation and then cryopreserved.

The CDR3 runs 14 residues from the cysteine to the phenylalanine. The kept DNA is CDR3 alone, 42 bases in frame from the first base. Compared with germline, V lacks 5 bases and J lacks 3 bases; bases without a gene match: 6. CDR1 and CDR2 are read off the germline V gene as MNHEY and SVGAGI. This receptor chain uses TRBV6-5 and TRBJ2-7; 8 central bases correspond to TRBD2. The clonotype comes from a human donor with classical Hodgkin lymphoma. The sequenced sample was peripheral blood mononuclear cells (PBMCs), obtained at baseline. Read as DNA, the sequence is TGTGCCAGCAGTCCGGGACTAGTCTACTACGAGCAGTACTTC. This encodes CASSPGLVYYEQYF.